This section outlines one T cell receptor beta chain sequence together with its context. This sample stems from a study of blood T cell repertoires in COVID-19. V lost 0 bases to trimming and J lost 4 bases; unmatched junction nucleotides: 3. The CDR3 length is 15 residues. Germline values: CDR1 KGHSH, CDR2 LQKENI. Some clones are missing from TCRdb's copy, which holds only in-frame ones; the method was immunoSEQ multiplex PCR. In the table there are over 350,000 clones, 88% of which are singletons. The J gene is TRBJ1-5, the V gene TRBV18, with 7 bases fitting TRBD1. Source material: PBMCs or T cells enriched from blood (not recorded which). This TCR was recovered from a woman between 18 and 29 years old who had recovered from COVID-19. The CDR3: CASSPPTGSNQPQHF. Here the CDR3 DNA reads TGTGCCAGCTCACCACCGACAGGGTCTAATCAGCCCCAGCATTTT.